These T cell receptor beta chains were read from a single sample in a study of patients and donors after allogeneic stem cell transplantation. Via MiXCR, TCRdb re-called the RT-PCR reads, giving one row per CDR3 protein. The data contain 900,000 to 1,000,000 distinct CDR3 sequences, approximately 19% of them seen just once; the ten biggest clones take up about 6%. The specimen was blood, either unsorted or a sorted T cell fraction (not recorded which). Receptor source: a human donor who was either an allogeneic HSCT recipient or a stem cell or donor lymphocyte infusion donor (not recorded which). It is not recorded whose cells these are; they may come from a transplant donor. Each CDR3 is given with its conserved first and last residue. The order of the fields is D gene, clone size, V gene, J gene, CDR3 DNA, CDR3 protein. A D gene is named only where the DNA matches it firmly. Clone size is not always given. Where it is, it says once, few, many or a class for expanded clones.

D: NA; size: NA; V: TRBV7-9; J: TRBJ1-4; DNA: TGTGCCGGGACGCAGGGTTATGAAAAACTGTTTTTT; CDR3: CAGTQGYEKLFF
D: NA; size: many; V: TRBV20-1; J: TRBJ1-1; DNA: TGCAGTGCTAGGGGCAGTAACACTGAAGCTTTCTTT; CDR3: CSARGSNTEAFF
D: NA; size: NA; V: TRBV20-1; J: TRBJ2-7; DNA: TGCAGTGCTCCCCCCGGAGGCGTTAGCCCCTACGAGCAGTACTTC; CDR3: CSAPPGGVSPYEQYF
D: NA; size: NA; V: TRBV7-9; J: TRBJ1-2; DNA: TGTGCCAGCACGGCGAACGACGGGGATGGCTACACCTTC; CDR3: CASTANDGDGYTF
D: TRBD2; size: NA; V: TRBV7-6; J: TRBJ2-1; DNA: TGTGCCAGCAGCTTAGCGCCAGGACTAGCGGGGGGGCTTTACAATGAGCAGTTCTTC; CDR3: CASSLAPGLAGGLYNEQFF
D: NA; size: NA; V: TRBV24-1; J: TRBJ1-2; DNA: TGTGCCACCAGTGCTCACTCTAACTATGGCTACACCTTC; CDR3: CATSAHSNYGYTF
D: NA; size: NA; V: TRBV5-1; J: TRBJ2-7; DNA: TGCGCCAGCAGCTTGGAAGTCAATTCCTACGAGCAGTACTTC; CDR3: CASSLEVNSYEQYF
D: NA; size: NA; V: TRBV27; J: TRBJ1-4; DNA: TGTGCCAGCAGTTTATTAGGACCAGGCCTAGAAAAACTGTTTTTT; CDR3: CASSLLGPGLEKLFF
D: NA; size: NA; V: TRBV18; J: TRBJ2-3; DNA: TGTGCCAGCTCACCCCTGGCGTCTCCCCTCACAGATACGCAGTATTTT; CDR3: CASSPLASPLTDTQYF
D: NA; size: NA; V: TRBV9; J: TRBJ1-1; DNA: TGTGCCAGCAGCGTAGGTTTGGGGACAAAGAATACTGAAGCTTTCTTT; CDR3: CASSVGLGTKNTEAFF
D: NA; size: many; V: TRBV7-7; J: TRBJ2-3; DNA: TGTGCCAGCAGCTTACGGGACCTTAGCACAGATACGCAGTATTTT; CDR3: CASSLRDLSTDTQYF
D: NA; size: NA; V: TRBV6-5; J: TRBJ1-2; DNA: TGTGCCAGCAGTTACTCGGATAACTATGGCTACACCTTC; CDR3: CASSYSDNYGYTF
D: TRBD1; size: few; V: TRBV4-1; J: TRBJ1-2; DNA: TGCGCCAGCAGCCACTTTATACCGGGACAGGGCTATGGCTACACCTTC; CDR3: CASSHFIPGQGYGYTF
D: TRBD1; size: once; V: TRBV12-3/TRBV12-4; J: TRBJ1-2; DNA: TGTGCCAGCAGTTTACGCCGGGACAGGGAACCATATGGCTACACCTTC; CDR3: CASSLRRDREPYGYTF
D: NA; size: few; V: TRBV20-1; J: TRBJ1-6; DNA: TGCAGTGCTAGAGATCGGAGAGGGGCCGTTTCCCTCCACTTT; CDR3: CSARDRRGAVSLHF
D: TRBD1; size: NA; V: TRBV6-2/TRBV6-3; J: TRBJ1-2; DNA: TGTGCCAGCAGTTACGTGGGGACAGAAATCAACTATGGCTACACCTTC; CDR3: CASSYVGTEINYGYTF
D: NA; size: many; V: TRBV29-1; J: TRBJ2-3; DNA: TGCAGCGTTGAAGGTGAACGCTATACGCAGTATTTT; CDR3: CSVEGERYTQYF
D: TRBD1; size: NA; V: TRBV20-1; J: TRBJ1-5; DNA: TGCAGTGCGACAGGGGGCTACAATCAGCCCCAGCATTTT; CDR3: CSATGGYNQPQHF